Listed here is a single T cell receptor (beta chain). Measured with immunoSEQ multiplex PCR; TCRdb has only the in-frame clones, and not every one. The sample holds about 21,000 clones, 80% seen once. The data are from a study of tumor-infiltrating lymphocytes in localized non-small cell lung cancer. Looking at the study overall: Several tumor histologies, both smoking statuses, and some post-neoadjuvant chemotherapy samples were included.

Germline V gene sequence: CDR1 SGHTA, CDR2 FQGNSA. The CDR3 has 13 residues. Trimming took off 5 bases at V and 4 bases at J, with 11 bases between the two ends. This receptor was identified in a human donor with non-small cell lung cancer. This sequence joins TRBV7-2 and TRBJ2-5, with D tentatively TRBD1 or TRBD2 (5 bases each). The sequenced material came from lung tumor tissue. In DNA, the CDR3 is TGTGCCAGCAGCCCAGGGACGGTAGAGACCCAGTACTTC. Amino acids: CASSPGTVETQYF.